One T cell receptor beta chain is described in this entry. One entry per CDR3 protein, without DNA, is what TCRdb gives after re-calling the 5' RACE reads. This sample's table reports 150,000 to 200,000 distinct CDR3 sequences. Germline values: CDR1 SGHTA, CDR2 FQGNSA. This CDR3 is 13 amino acids long. The record originates from a study of monozygotic twins with inflammatory bowel disease. The material sequenced was blood. The clonotype originates from a human donor with ulcerative colitis or Crohn's disease, or a healthy co-twin of an affected twin (not recorded which). The gene calls are TRBV7-2 and TRBJ2-7; checking the TCRdb D call of TRBD1 is not possible without DNA. The CDR3 protein is CASGRGGAYEQYF.